A single T cell receptor beta chain is shown here with its context. The data belong to a study of blood T cell repertoires in COVID-19. At the level of the study: Sources were T cells, B-cell-depleted T cells, or PBMCs; the material itself was cDNA or gDNA.

Seattle's cohort entered during active infection and was followed longitudinally. Methods used by the authors: Amplification from reference gene primers served as the basis for estimated nucleated cell counts. The method was immunoSEQ multiplex PCR; TCRdb's version includes in-frame clones alone and lacks a portion of them. V and J calls and clone size are those listed in that table; D and trimming were worked out from the DNA. The data show about 82,000 clones, roughly 78% seen once. The CDR3 is made up of 16 amino acids. V lost 4 bases and J lost 5; bases outside the gene matches: 7. CDR1 and CDR2 from the germline V gene are SGHRS and YFSETQ.

Sequenced: peripheral blood. V is TRBV5-1 and J is TRBJ2-2; 11 bases line up with TRBD2. The TCR sequence derives from a man in his 60s with COVID-19, enrolled during active disease. The CDR3 DNA follows: TGCGCCAGCAGCCTTAGCGGGGGGGATAAGACCGGGGAGCTGTTTTTT. Its translation is CASSLSGGDKTGELFF.